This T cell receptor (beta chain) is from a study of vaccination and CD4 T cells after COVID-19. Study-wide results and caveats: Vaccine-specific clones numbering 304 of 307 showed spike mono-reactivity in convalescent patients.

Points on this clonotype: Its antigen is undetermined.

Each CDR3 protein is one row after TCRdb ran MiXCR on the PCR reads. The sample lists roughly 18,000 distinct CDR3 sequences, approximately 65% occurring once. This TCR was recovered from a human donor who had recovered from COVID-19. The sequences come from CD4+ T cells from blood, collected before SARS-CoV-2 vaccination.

The CDR3 region is CASSRGGASAEQYF. The CDR3 coding sequence is TGTGCCAGCAGCAGAGGAGGAGCGTCTGCCGAGCAGTACTTC. This chain joins TRBV11-3 and TRBJ2-7, with D tentatively TRBD2 (5 bases). This CDR3 is 14 amino acids long. The germline V and J ends were trimmed by 5 bases and 6 bases, with 17 bases remaining between them. Germline V gene data show CDR1 as SGHNT and CDR2 as YENEEA.